These 18 T cell receptor beta chains were sequenced from one sample in a study of cytomegalovirus exposure and HLA in healthy donors. The PCR used 60 Vbeta and 13 Jbeta primers. Assay: immunoSEQ multiplex PCR; the TCRdb copy retains only in-frame clones and omits some. The table lists over 55,000 clones, around 81% of them singletons. Sequenced sample: PBMCs. These receptors were taken from a male donor in good health and CMV-seronegative.

Only a few counts were recorded for this clone. The gene calls are TRBV5-1 and TRBJ1-1, with a possible D match to TRBD1 (5 bases). The V and J ends lost 7 bases and 1 base respectively, with 14 bases between them. The germline CDR1 and CDR2 sequences are SGHRS and YFSETQ. The CDR3 sequence is 14 residues long. CDR3 nucleotide sequence: TGCGCCAGCTCAAGAGACAGCGAGAACACTGAAGCTTTCTTT. Translating gives CASSRDSENTEAFF.

V and J are TRBV19 and TRBJ1-2; a possible D gene is TRBD1 (5 bases). Per germline, CDR1 LNHDA and CDR2 SQIVND (reference sequence). The V end was cut by 6 bases, the J end by 5 bases, with 16 bases between. The CDR3 contains 14 residues. DNA for the CDR3: TGTGCCAGTAGCCCCCCACAGGCTACTTATGGCTACACCTTC. It translates to CASSPPQATYGYTF. The variable domain in full, with the rest retrieved from reference TRBV19 and TRBJ1-2, is DGGITQSPKYLFRKEGQNVTLSCEQNLNHDAMYWYRQDPGQGLRLIYYSQIVNDFQKGDIAEGYSVSREKKESFPLTVTSAQKNPTAFYLCASSPPQATYGYTFGSGTRLTVV.

The chain's CDR3 is CASSQDKAGGGFSSYNEQFF. In DNA, the CDR3 is TGTGCCAGCAGCCAAGATAAGGCAGGGGGTGGTTTTAGCTCCTACAATGAGCAGTTCTTC. This chain joins TRBV4-2 and TRBJ2-1; 7 nucleotides match TRBD1. From germline, CDR1 is LGHNA and CDR2 YNFKEQ. This CDR3 spans 20 amino acids. The V segment lost 0 bases and the J segment 0 bases; nucleotides outside the gene matches: 14.

The V and J genes are TRBV4-3 and TRBJ1-2; 10 bases map to TRBD1. CDR3 length equals 14 residues. After removal of 3 bases from V and 4 bases from J, the junction contained 2 bases not matched to a gene. Germline V lookup: CDR1 LGHNA, CDR2 YSLEER. The CDR3 region is CASSQDRGTYGYTF. The CDR3 bases are TGCGCCAGCAGCCAGGACAGGGGGACCTATGGCTACACCTTC.

The J gene is TRBJ2-5, the V gene TRBV7-2, with 8 nucleotides matching TRBD2. This CDR3 region has 15 residues. The J segment lost 3 bases and the V segment lost 2 bases, leaving 5 bases of the junction unmatched. Germline lookup yields CDR1 SGHTA and CDR2 FQGNSA. CDR3 sequence reads: CASSLTGLAEETQYF. The CDR3 nucleotides read TGTGCCAGCAGCTTAACCGGACTAGCCGAAGAGACCCAGTACTTC.

The rearrangement joins TRBV14 to TRBJ2-3; tentatively, D is TRBD2 (6 bases). The CDR3 consists of 14 residues. Germline V gives CDR1 SGHDN, CDR2 FVKESK. Trimming shortened V by 4 bases and J by 1 base, and 9 bases separated the two germline ends. CDR3 amino acids: CASSRDWGTDTQYF. The CDR3, as DNA: TGTGCCAGCAGCCGGGACTGGGGCACAGATACGCAGTATTTT.

The chain carries TRBV9 and TRBJ2-4; TRBD1 agrees at 9 bases. V dropped 2 bases and J dropped 5; count of bases not matched to a gene: 5. The germline V gene encodes CDR1 SGDLS and CDR2 YYNGEE. The CDR3 has 15 residues. This chain's CDR3 is CASSVQGQGENIQYF. The CDR3 DNA follows: TGTGCCAGCAGCGTCCAGGGACAGGGAGAAAACATTCAGTACTTC.

This clone was counted once. The J gene is TRBJ1-1, the V gene TRBV6-5, with no clear D. With 7 bases removed from V and 1 base from J, the gap between germline ends came to 13 bases. The CDR3 has 14 residues. Germline V gene lookup returns CDR1 MNHEY and CDR2 SVGAGI. CDR3: CASTSGGPNTEAFF. The DNA for the CDR3 is TGTGCCAGCACCTCTGGCGGTCCGAACACTGAAGCTTTCTTT.

For the CDR3, the DNA is TGTGCCAGCAGTTTATCGGACAGGCTCTCTGGGGCCAACGTCCTGACTTTC. Translation gives CASSLSDRLSGANVLTF. J is TRBJ2-6 and V is TRBV27, with TRBD1 identical over 7 bases. Germline CDR1 MNHEY, CDR2 SMNVEV (reference sequence). Trimming removed 0 bases from V and 0 bases from J; junction bases left unmatched: 2. The CDR3 contains 17 residues.

The chain employs TRBV19 and TRBJ1-1; 9 positions agree with TRBD1. This CDR3 is 18 amino acids long. Germline lookup yields CDR1 LNHDA and CDR2 SQIVND (reference sequence). Trimming at V came to 3 bases and at J to 3 bases, leaving 14 bases not matched to a gene. The CDR3 DNA reads TGTGCCAGTAGTATCGGGTTATGGACAGGGGCGGGGGACACTGAAGCTTTCTTT. It codes for CASSIGLWTGAGDTEAFF. Filled out from reference TRBV19 and TRBJ1-1, the complete variable domain reads DGGITQSPKYLFRKEGQNVTLSCEQNLNHDAMYWYRQDPGQGLRLIYYSQIVNDFQKGDIAEGYSVSREKKESFPLTVTSAQKNPTAFYLCASSIGLWTGAGDTEAFFGQGTRLTVV.

The CDR3 protein is CASSPFLDAKAEAFF. Written as DNA, the CDR3 is TGTGCCAGCTCACCCTTCCTAGACGCCAAGGCTGAAGCTTTCTTT. The V and J genes are TRBV18 and TRBJ1-1; D remains ambiguous. Germline CDR1 reads KGHSH; CDR2 reads LQKENI. The CDR3 loop spans 15 amino acids. The germline V and J ends were trimmed by 3 bases and 6 bases, with 17 bases remaining between them.

This clone was observed a single time. The gene calls are TRBV7-2 and TRBJ1-2; 8 bases match TRBD1. This CDR3 has 15 amino acids. The junction had 10 bases not matched to a gene; V was cut back by 3 bases and J by 7 bases. Germline V gene sequence: CDR1 SGHTA, CDR2 FQGNSA. The CDR3 spells CASSFRTGKSRGYTF. DNA of the CDR3: TGTGCCAGCAGCTTCCGGACAGGGAAGAGTCGTGGCTACACCTTC.

A remark on this clone: At one end, the junction sequence differs from germline, possibly due to a read error. This chain connects TRBV5-1 to TRBJ2-7; weak D call: TRBD2 (5 bases). There are 14 residues in the CDR3. Germline V gene lookup returns CDR1 SGHRS and CDR2 YFSETQ. CDR3 DNA: TGCGCCAGCAGCTTGGCTGAGGGTTCCTACGAGCAGTGCTTC. This sequence encodes CASSLAEGSYEQCF.

The chain links TRBV7-2 to TRBJ1-2, with D tentatively TRBD1 (6 bases). V gave up 1 base and J gave up 7 bases, with 22 bases separating them. This CDR3 is 17 amino acids long. Germline-derived CDR1 and CDR2 are SGHTA and FQGNSA. CDR3 bases: TGTGCCAGCAGCTTAGGCCCCGCTACAGGGATGCTAGGTGGCTACACCTTC. Encoded protein: CASSLGPATGMLGGYTF. Complete variable domain (other parts from reference TRBV7-2 and TRBJ1-2): GAGVSQSPSNKVTEKGKDVELRCDPISGHTALYWYRQSLGQGLEFLIYFQGNSAPDKSGLPSDRFSAERTGGSVSTLTIQRTQQEDSAVYLCASSLGPATGMLGGYTFGSGTRLTVV.

The chain joins TRBV7-3 to TRBJ2-1; D is perhaps TRBD1 (6 bases). Trimming removed 2 bases at V and 7 bases at J, with 18 bases between. CDR3 length: 16 residues. Germline V gives CDR1 SGHTA, CDR2 FQGTGA. The CDR3 region has the DNA TGTGCCAGCAGCTTAGAACGGGGACAAGAAAGAAATGAGCAGTTCTTC. This codes for CASSLERGQERNEQFF.

The sample holds one count of this clone. CDR3 nucleotide sequence: TGTGCCAGCAGCCCCCCCGCGGGCACTGAAGCTTTCTTT. It is translated as CASSPPAGTEAFF. The J gene is TRBJ1-1, the V gene TRBV7-3; D unresolved. Germline values: CDR1 SGHTA, CDR2 FQGTGA. This CDR3 has 13 residues. V lost 5 bases and J 4 bases, leaving 11 bases between the germline ends.

The chain couples TRBV4-2 to TRBJ1-2, with 7 positions matching TRBD1. CDR1 and CDR2 (germline): LGHNA, YNFKEQ. The CDR3 has 15 amino acids. J was trimmed by 2 bases and V by 3 bases; bases with no gene match: 6. The CDR3 protein is CASSQGQQLNYGYTF. The CDR3 nucleotides read TGTGCCAGCAGCCAGGGACAGCAACTCAACTATGGCTACACCTTC.

The V call is TRBV6-5, the J call TRBJ1-4; TRBD1 agrees at 7 bases. CDR1 is MNHEY, CDR2 SVGAGI, per germline. This CDR3 region has 14 residues. V dropped 8 bases and J dropped 4; count of bases not matched to a gene: 7. The CDR3 here is CASSGDSYNEKLFF. The CDR3 bases are TGTGCCAGCTCCGGGGACAGCTATAATGAAAAACTGTTTTTT.